This TCR beta chain came from a study of CD8+ T cells in alopecia areata (dated by TCRdb to the late 2010s). Study-level background: The treated patients, all with moderate-to-severe alopecia areata, were enrolled in an open-label pilot trial of oral tofacitinib given at 5 to 10 mg twice daily. The RNA source kit depended on sample type: the PAXgene miRNA kit for fixed scalp, the miRNeasy kit for PBMCs, and the RNeasy kit for mouse skin. High-throughput TCRbeta sequencing was used to examine T cell clonal expansion in alopecia areata in both the C3H/HeJ mouse model and human patients. Scalp clonality was compared among normal scalp (n=4), patchy alopecia areata scalp (n=8), and alopecia totalis/universalis scalp (n=8). immunoSEQ multiplex PCR using 35 Vbeta forward primers and 13 Jbeta reverse primers was used to amplify TCRbeta CDR3 regions. On the human side, TCRbeta sequencing was run on scalp tissue and on sorted CD4+ and CD8+ peripheral blood T cells from healthy controls and from alopecia areata patients with either patchy or totalis/universalis disease. Tofacitinib was given for 6 to 18 months, followed by 6 months of follow-up off drug to assess delayed response and recurrence. Biopsies were taken from tofacitinib-treated patients at baseline and again at 4 and 24 weeks into treatment, and several of those patients also had a later scalp biopsy. Overall results and qualifications from the work: Compared with normal scalp, lesional scalp, particularly in alopecia totalis/universalis, had higher clonality and more expanded CD8+ clones, which suggests antigenic drive. Scalp TCR repertoire analysis is complicated because resident alphabeta T cells in normal human skin are also sequenced, whereas mouse skin is dominated by gammadelta T cells. TCR sequences shared between patients were less clear than in mice, possibly partly because of HLA diversity in the patient population.

The germline V gene (reference sequence) supplies CDR1 MNHNY and CDR2 SVGAGI. At the junction V is shortened by 11 bases and J by 0 bases; bases outside the gene matches: 3. Reading from cysteine to phenylalanine, the CDR3 counts 12 amino acids. Only CDR3 DNA is held: 36 bases, read in frame from base 1. The library was obtained by the immunoSEQ multiplex PCR assay. For TCR sequencing, RNA was extracted from every sample and reverse transcribed into cDNA to serve as template. First-strand cDNA was synthesized using SuperScript III with a 2:1 mix of oligo-dT and random hexamers. A synthetic immune receptor repertoire was used to assess amplification bias, and residual bias was removed computationally. The authors processed their data as follows. After raw reads were preprocessed to remove errors, the CDR3 was defined following IMGT conventions as running from the conserved cysteine to phenylalanine. To get clonality, Shannon entropy was normalized by log2 of the number of productive unique TCRs and the result was subtracted from 1. Scalp TCRbeta sequences were cross-referenced with sorted blood CD4 and CD8 repertoires so that the CD4 or CD8 identity of scalp clones could be inferred. The source is immuneACCESS, and TCRdb retained only in-frame sequences with V and J called. Part of the clones is not carried over; for the studies checked, unresolved V genes explain less than half of this, and the remainder is unexplained. That table is the source of V, J and clone size, and D and trimming were worked out from the DNA. Within this sample are 150,000 to 200,000 clones, with more than 60% of them counted one time only. Together, the top ten hold 1.5% to 2% of the sample.

On this clone itself: It lacks a known antigen. No base qualities exist here, and no much larger clone lies one base off it.

The time point label corresponds to: baseline before oral tofacitinib. Lesional scalp punch biopsies and peripheral blood were collected from alopecia areata patients. PBMCs were isolated by density centrifugation and stained for CD3, CD4 and CD8, after which CD4+ and CD8+ T cells were sorted on a FACSAria. This receptor was identified in a human donor with alopecia areata. The V and J segments used are TRBV6-6 and TRBJ2-7; 8 bases in between match TRBD2. The material sequenced was CD4+ T cells sorted from blood, taken at week 0. The CDR3 reads CAVAGFSYEQYF. In nucleotide form, the sequence is TGTGCCGTAGCGGGGTTCTCCTACGAGCAGTACTTC.